A selection of T cell receptor beta chains follows, all from one sample in a study of blood T cells in healthy people across ages. TCRdb itself ran the 5' RACE reads through MiXCR, one entry per CDR3 protein. The repertoire includes around 500,000 distinct CDR3 sequences, 47% of them detected once, and around 23% sits in the top ten. Source material: blood. The receptors come from a man older than 75 in good health. Each CDR3 is given with its conserved first and last residue. A D gene is named only where the DNA matches it firmly. Rows give clone size only sometimes, using once, few, many, or a class for an expanded clone.

CDR3 length: 14
V gene: TRBV6-5
D gene: NA
clone size: many
J gene: TRBJ2-7
CDR3 protein: CASSYGVKKYEQYF
CDR3 DNA: TGTGCCAGCAGTTACGGCGTGAAAAAATACGAGCAGTACTTC

CDR3 length: 14
V gene: TRBV7-9
D gene: TRBD1
clone size: many
J gene: TRBJ2-7
CDR3 protein: CASSLGTGVYEQYF
CDR3 DNA: TGTGCCAGCAGCCTAGGGACAGGGGTCTACGAGCAGTACTTC

CDR3 length: 13
V gene: TRBV3-1
D gene: NA
clone size: few
J gene: TRBJ1-2
CDR3 protein: CASSQARGYGYTF
CDR3 DNA: TGTGCCAGCAGCCAAGCGAGGGGTTATGGCTACACCTTC

CDR3 length: 11
V gene: TRBV7-2
D gene: TRBD1
clone size: NA
J gene: TRBJ2-3
CDR3 protein: CASQQGNTQYF
CDR3 DNA: TGTGCCAGCCAACAGGGGAATACGCAGTATTTT

CDR3 length: 14
V gene: TRBV29-1
D gene: NA
clone size: NA
J gene: TRBJ2-1
CDR3 protein: CSVDLAFAGHEQFF
CDR3 DNA: TGCAGCGTTGATTTGGCCTTCGCGGGCCATGAGCAGTTCTTC

CDR3 length: 13
V gene: TRBV20-1
D gene: TRBD2
clone size: NA
J gene: TRBJ2-7
CDR3 protein: CSARGLDISEQYF
CDR3 DNA: TGCAGTGCTAGGGGACTAGACATTTCCGAGCAGTACTTC

CDR3 length: 15
V gene: TRBV20-1
D gene: NA
clone size: NA
J gene: TRBJ2-6
CDR3 protein: CSASEGAPGANVLTF
CDR3 DNA: TGCAGTGCTAGCGAAGGGGCGCCCGGGGCCAACGTCCTGACTTTC

CDR3 length: 17
V gene: TRBV7-9
D gene: TRBD2
clone size: few
J gene: TRBJ2-3
CDR3 protein: CASSRWLAGGSTDTQYF
CDR3 DNA: TGTGCCAGCAGCCGGTGGCTAGCGGGGGGAAGCACAGATACGCAGTATTTT

CDR3 length: 14
V gene: TRBV10-3
D gene: TRBD1
clone size: NA
J gene: TRBJ1-4
CDR3 protein: CAISEDRGDEKLFF
CDR3 DNA: TGTGCCATCAGTGAGGACAGGGGCGATGAAAAACTGTTTTTT

CDR3 length: 13
V gene: TRBV20-1
D gene: NA
clone size: NA
J gene: TRBJ2-7
CDR3 protein: CSAVDRTSYEQYF
CDR3 DNA: TGCAGTGCTGTCGACAGAACCTCCTACGAGCAGTACTTC

CDR3 length: 13
V gene: TRBV3-1
D gene: TRBD2
clone size: few
J gene: TRBJ2-7
CDR3 protein: CASGPREAYEQYF
CDR3 DNA: TGTGCCAGCGGTCCCCGGGAGGCCTACGAGCAGTACTTC

CDR3 length: 14
V gene: TRBV4-3
D gene: NA
clone size: NA
J gene: TRBJ2-1
CDR3 protein: CASSQDVWQSGQFF
CDR3 DNA: TGCGCCAGCAGCCAAGATGTTTGGCAGAGTGGGCAGTTCTTC

CDR3 length: 14
V gene: TRBV7-7
D gene: NA
clone size: NA
J gene: TRBJ2-1
CDR3 protein: CASSTGQSEDEQFF
CDR3 DNA: TGTGCTAGCAGCACCGGACAATCGGAGGATGAGCAGTTCTTC

CDR3 length: 12
V gene: TRBV7-2
D gene: NA
clone size: few
J gene: TRBJ1-2
CDR3 protein: CASSLAGRRCTF
CDR3 DNA: TGTGCCAGCAGCTTAGCAGGACGCCGCTGCACCTTC

CDR3 length: 14
V gene: TRBV7-9
D gene: NA
clone size: NA
J gene: TRBJ1-5
CDR3 protein: CASSPHRAGQPQHF
CDR3 DNA: TGTGCCAGCAGCCCGCACCGAGCGGGTCAGCCCCAGCATTTT

CDR3 length: 15
V gene: TRBV5-6
D gene: TRBD2
clone size: NA
J gene: TRBJ2-1
CDR3 protein: CASSLGAGVFNEQFF
CDR3 DNA: TGTGCCAGCAGCTTGGGTGCGGGGGTGTTCAATGAGCAGTTCTTC

CDR3 length: 15
V gene: TRBV10-3
D gene: NA
clone size: NA
J gene: TRBJ1-1
CDR3 protein: CAISEAVQEGTEAFF
CDR3 DNA: TGTGCCATCAGTGAGGCAGTACAGGAGGGGACTGAAGCTTTCTTT

CDR3 length: 16
V gene: TRBV4-1
D gene: NA
clone size: NA
J gene: TRBJ2-5
CDR3 protein: CASSLSGGGGQETQYF
CDR3 DNA: TGCGCCAGCAGCCTTTCAGGGGGCGGGGGTCAGGAGACCCAGTACTTC

CDR3 length: 14
V gene: TRBV18
D gene: NA
clone size: NA
J gene: TRBJ2-1
CDR3 protein: CASSGEPRRNEQFF
CDR3 DNA: TGTGCCAGCTCTGGGGAACCACGGAGGAATGAGCAGTTCTTC

CDR3 length: 14
V gene: TRBV20-1
D gene: TRBD1
clone size: few
J gene: TRBJ1-2
CDR3 protein: CSARTTKTGVGYTF
CDR3 DNA: TGCAGTGCGCGAACCACGAAGACAGGGGTTGGCTACACCTTC

CDR3 length: 13
V gene: TRBV10-3
D gene: NA
clone size: NA
J gene: TRBJ2-3
CDR3 protein: CAISPGPTDTQYF
CDR3 DNA: TGTGCCATCAGTCCTGGACCCACAGATACGCAGTATTTT

CDR3 length: 14
V gene: TRBV10-3
D gene: NA
clone size: NA
J gene: TRBJ2-7
CDR3 protein: CAISELGGQGEQYF
CDR3 DNA: TGTGCCATCAGTGAGTTAGGTGGGCAGGGCGAGCAGTACTTC

CDR3 length: 18
V gene: TRBV6-2/TRBV6-3
D gene: NA
clone size: NA
J gene: TRBJ2-6
CDR3 protein: CASSLQDKADSGANVPTF
CDR3 DNA: TGTGCCAGCAGCCTACAGGACAAAGCCGACTCTGGGGCCAACGTCCCGACTTTC

CDR3 length: 14
V gene: TRBV5-1
D gene: NA
clone size: NA
J gene: TRBJ2-3
CDR3 protein: CASTGQEGTDTQYF
CDR3 DNA: TGCGCCAGCACTGGACAAGAAGGCACAGATACGCAGTATTTT

CDR3 length: 18
V gene: TRBV6-1
D gene: TRBD2
clone size: NA
J gene: TRBJ2-5
CDR3 protein: CASSDNPGTSGRGETQYF
CDR3 DNA: TGTGCCAGCAGTGATAACCCTGGGACTAGCGGGAGGGGGGAGACCCAGTACTTC

CDR3 length: 16
V gene: TRBV27
D gene: NA
clone size: NA
J gene: TRBJ2-3
CDR3 protein: CASSLLGATSTDTQYF
CDR3 DNA: TGTGCCAGCAGTTTATTGGGGGCTACTAGCACAGATACGCAGTATTTT

CDR3 length: 16
V gene: TRBV6-6
D gene: TRBD1
clone size: NA
J gene: TRBJ1-5
CDR3 protein: CANSSYGNRGHQPQHF
CDR3 DNA: TGTGCCAACAGTAGCTACGGGAACAGGGGACATCAGCCCCAGCATTTT

CDR3 length: 13
V gene: TRBV20-1
D gene: NA
clone size: NA
J gene: TRBJ2-5
CDR3 protein: CSARDLQGSAQYF
CDR3 DNA: TGCAGTGCTAGAGATCTGCAGGGGTCGGCCCAGTACTTC

CDR3 length: 15
V gene: TRBV2
D gene: TRBD2
clone size: NA
J gene: TRBJ2-1
CDR3 protein: CASSGLAGEIDEQFF
CDR3 DNA: TGTGCCAGCAGTGGGCTAGCGGGAGAAATCGATGAGCAGTTCTTC

CDR3 length: 13
V gene: TRBV25-1
D gene: NA
clone size: NA
J gene: TRBJ2-7
CDR3 protein: CASSEYGAYEQYF
CDR3 DNA: TGTGCCAGCAGTGAATATGGGGCTTACGAGCAGTACTTC

CDR3 length: 14
V gene: TRBV11-2
D gene: NA
clone size: NA
J gene: TRBJ1-2
CDR3 protein: CASAMRWADGGYTF
CDR3 DNA: TGTGCCAGCGCTATGAGGTGGGCCGACGGCGGCTACACCTTC

CDR3 length: 17
V gene: TRBV27
D gene: NA
clone size: NA
J gene: TRBJ1-2
CDR3 protein: CASSLGRGRTSGYGYTF
CDR3 DNA: TGTGCCAGCAGTTTAGGTCGTGGGCGGACTTCTGGCTATGGCTACACCTTC

CDR3 length: 14
V gene: TRBV20-1
D gene: TRBD1
clone size: NA
J gene: TRBJ1-1
CDR3 protein: CSASPYRGYTEAFF
CDR3 DNA: TGCAGTGCTAGTCCCTACAGGGGTTACACTGAAGCTTTCTTT